This is a list of T cell receptor beta chains from one sample in a study of blood T cell repertoires in COVID-19. Repertoires were generated with immunoSEQ multiplex PCR, while TCRdb's copy carries only in-frame clones and drops some. The data contain around 310,000 clones, 90% of them seen just once; the ten biggest clones take up under 1.1%. What was sequenced was peripheral blood. The receptors originated from a woman aged 35 to 49 with COVID-19, enrolled during active disease. CDR3s leave out the opening cysteine and the closing phenylalanine or tryptophan. Rows may omit the clone size; those that give it use once, few, many or a size class.

cdr3_aa: ASSQTGSYNEQF
j_call: TRBJ2-1
v_call: TRBV4-3
clone_size: -

cdr3_aa: ASSQEEDRGNSPLH
j_call: TRBJ1-6
v_call: TRBV4-3
clone_size: -

cdr3_aa: ASRGQGRGNTIY
j_call: TRBJ1-3
v_call: TRBV6-5
clone_size: -

cdr3_aa: ASSPLDRAYEQY
j_call: TRBJ2-7
v_call: TRBV7-2
clone_size: -

cdr3_aa: ASSLWAENNEQF
j_call: TRBJ2-1
v_call: TRBV7-2
clone_size: many

cdr3_aa: ASSIIQGSNQPQH
j_call: TRBJ1-5
v_call: TRBV28
clone_size: -

cdr3_aa: ASSTRDRGTSPLH
j_call: TRBJ1-6
v_call: TRBV5-6
clone_size: -

cdr3_aa: ASSFLPSGRRNHNEQF
j_call: TRBJ2-1
v_call: TRBV27
clone_size: -

cdr3_aa: ASSSPGGAKNIQY
j_call: TRBJ2-4
v_call: TRBV11-1
clone_size: -

cdr3_aa: ASSSHRGWNTEAF
j_call: TRBJ1-1
v_call: TRBV28
clone_size: once

cdr3_aa: ASSPLAGVQHEQF
j_call: TRBJ2-1
v_call: TRBV18
clone_size: -

cdr3_aa: ASSSDRASGNTIY
j_call: TRBJ1-3
v_call: TRBV7-2
clone_size: once

cdr3_aa: ASSIQGYTEAF
j_call: TRBJ1-1
v_call: TRBV4-2
clone_size: -

cdr3_aa: ASSQDIGAWRDYGYT
j_call: TRBJ1-2
v_call: TRBV4-1
clone_size: -

cdr3_aa: ASSLVGSGGYT
j_call: TRBJ1-2
v_call: TRBV5-5
clone_size: once

cdr3_aa: ASSLTGRNSPLH
j_call: TRBJ1-6
v_call: TRBV6-5
clone_size: -

cdr3_aa: ASSNGGQLNEKLF
j_call: TRBJ1-4
v_call: TRBV13
clone_size: -

cdr3_aa: ASSLDPDRGIETQY
j_call: TRBJ2-5
v_call: TRBV5-1
clone_size: -

cdr3_aa: ASSLFGGRNTEAF
j_call: TRBJ1-1
v_call: TRBV27
clone_size: -

cdr3_aa: ASSEHGTGHTEAF
j_call: TRBJ1-1
v_call: TRBV19
clone_size: -

cdr3_aa: AISQGFKDTQY
j_call: TRBJ2-3
v_call: TRBV10-3
clone_size: -

cdr3_aa: ASSPPSSTDTYGYT
j_call: TRBJ1-2
v_call: TRBV7-9
clone_size: -